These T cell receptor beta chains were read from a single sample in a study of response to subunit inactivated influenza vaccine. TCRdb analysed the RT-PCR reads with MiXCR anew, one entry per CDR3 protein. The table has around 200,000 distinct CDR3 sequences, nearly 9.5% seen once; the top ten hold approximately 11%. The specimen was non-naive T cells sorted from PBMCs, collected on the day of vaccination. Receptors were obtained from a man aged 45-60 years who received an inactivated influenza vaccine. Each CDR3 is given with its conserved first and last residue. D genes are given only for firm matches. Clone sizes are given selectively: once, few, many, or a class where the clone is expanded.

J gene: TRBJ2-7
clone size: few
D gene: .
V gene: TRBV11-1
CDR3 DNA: TGTGCCAGCAGCCTTCAAGGGGCTTTCGAGCAGTACTTC
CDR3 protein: CASSLQGAFEQYF

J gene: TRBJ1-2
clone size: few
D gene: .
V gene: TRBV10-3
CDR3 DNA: TGTGCCATCACGAACGGCTATGGCTACACCTTC
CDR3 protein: CAITNGYGYTF

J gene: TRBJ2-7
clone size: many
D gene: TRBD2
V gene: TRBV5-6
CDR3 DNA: TGTGCCAGCAGCTTATTAGCGGGAGGCTCCTACGAGCAGTACTTC
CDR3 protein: CASSLLAGGSYEQYF

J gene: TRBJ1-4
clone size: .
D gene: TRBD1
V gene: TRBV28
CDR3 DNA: TGTGCCAGCAGGAGAGGGACAGGGGTTGAAAAACTGTTTTTT
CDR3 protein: CASRRGTGVEKLFF

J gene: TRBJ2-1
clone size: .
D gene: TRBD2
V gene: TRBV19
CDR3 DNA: TGTGCCAGTAGTCCCGACCGGGCTAGCGGGATCTACAATGAGCAGTTCTTC
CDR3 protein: CASSPDRASGIYNEQFF

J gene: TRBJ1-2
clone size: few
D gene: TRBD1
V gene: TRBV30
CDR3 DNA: TGTGCCTGGAGCAGGCAGGGGGCTAGTATGGACTATGGCTACACCTTC
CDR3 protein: CAWSRQGASMDYGYTF

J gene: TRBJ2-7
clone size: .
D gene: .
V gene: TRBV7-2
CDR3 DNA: TGTGCCAGCAGACAAGACAGCGAGCAGTACTTC
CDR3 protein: CASRQDSEQYF

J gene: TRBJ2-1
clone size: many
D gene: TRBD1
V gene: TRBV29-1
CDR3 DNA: TGCAGCGTTGAAAAGGGGGCAAGCAATGAGCAGTTCTTC
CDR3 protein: CSVEKGASNEQFF

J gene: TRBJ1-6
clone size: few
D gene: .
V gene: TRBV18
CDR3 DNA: TGTGCCAGCTCACAGCCCAATTCACCCCTCCACTTT
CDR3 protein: CASSQPNSPLHF

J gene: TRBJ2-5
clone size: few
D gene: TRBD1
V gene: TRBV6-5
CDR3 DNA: TGTGCCAGCAGTTACGACAGGGGGCCGACGGCGACCCAGTACTTC
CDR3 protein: CASSYDRGPTATQYF

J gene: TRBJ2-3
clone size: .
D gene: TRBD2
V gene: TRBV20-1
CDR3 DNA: TGCAGTGCCTCTGGTTCTAGCGGGTTAACAGATACGCAGTATTTT
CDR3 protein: CSASGSSGLTDTQYF

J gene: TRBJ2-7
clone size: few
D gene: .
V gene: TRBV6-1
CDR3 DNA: TGTGCCAGCAGTGTGACGCACTCCTACGAGCAGTACTTC
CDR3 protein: CASSVTHSYEQYF

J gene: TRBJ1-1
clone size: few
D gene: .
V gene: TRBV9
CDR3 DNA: TGTGCCAGCAGCGTAGCGCCGGACCGGCAAGCTTTCTTT
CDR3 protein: CASSVAPDRQAFF

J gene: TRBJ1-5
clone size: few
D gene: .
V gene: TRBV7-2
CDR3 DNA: TGTGCCAGCGGCCCTACAGCGTATAGCAATCAGCCCCAGCATTTT
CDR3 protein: CASGPTAYSNQPQHF

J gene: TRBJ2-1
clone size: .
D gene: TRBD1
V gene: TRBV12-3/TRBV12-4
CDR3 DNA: TGTGCCAGCAGATGGGGACAGGGGGCGCTTAATGAGCAGTTCTTC
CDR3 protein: CASRWGQGALNEQFF

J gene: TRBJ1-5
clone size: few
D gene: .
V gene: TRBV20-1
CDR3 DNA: TGCAGTGCTAAAGGGGATAGCAATCAGCCCCAGCATTTT
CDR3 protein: CSAKGDSNQPQHF

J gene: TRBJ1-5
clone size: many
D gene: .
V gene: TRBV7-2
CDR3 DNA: TGTGCCAGCAGCCCTCAATCAGGGTGGAGCAATCAGCCCCAGCATTTT
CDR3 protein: CASSPQSGWSNQPQHF

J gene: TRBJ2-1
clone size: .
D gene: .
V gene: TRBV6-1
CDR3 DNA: TGTGCCAGCAGTCCCCAGGACGTTACCTCCTACAATGAGCAGTTCTTC
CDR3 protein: CASSPQDVTSYNEQFF

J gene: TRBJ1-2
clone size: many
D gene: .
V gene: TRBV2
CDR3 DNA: TGTGCCAGCGGTCGAGGGGAGGGCTACACCTTC
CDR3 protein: CASGRGEGYTF

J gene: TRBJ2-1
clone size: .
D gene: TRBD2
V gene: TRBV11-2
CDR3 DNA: TGTGCCAGCAGCTTAGATCCGACTAGCGGGGGGAATAATGAGCAGTTCTTC
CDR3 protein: CASSLDPTSGGNNEQFF